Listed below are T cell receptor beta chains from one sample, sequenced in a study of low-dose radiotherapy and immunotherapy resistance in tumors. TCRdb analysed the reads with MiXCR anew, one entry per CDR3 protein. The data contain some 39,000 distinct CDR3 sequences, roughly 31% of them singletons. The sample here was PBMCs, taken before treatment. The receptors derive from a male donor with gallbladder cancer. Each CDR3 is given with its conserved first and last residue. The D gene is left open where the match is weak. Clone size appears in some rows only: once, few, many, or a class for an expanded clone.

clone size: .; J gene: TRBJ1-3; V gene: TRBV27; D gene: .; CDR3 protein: CASSLQGSGSIYF; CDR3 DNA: TGTGCCAGCAGTTTACAGGGTTCGGGCTCCATATATTTT
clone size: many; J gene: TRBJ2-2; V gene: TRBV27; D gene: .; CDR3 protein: CASRDYNTGELFF; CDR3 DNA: TGTGCCAGCAGGGACTACAACACCGGGGAGCTGTTTTTT
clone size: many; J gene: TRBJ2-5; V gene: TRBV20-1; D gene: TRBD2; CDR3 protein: CSATIAGSYPKAETQYF; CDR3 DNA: TGCAGTGCCACTATAGCGGGATCCTACCCCAAAGCGGAGACCCAGTACTTC
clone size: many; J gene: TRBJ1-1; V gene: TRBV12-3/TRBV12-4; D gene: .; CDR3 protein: CASSLGAAAFF; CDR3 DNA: TGTGCCAGCAGTTTAGGTGCAGCAGCTTTCTTT
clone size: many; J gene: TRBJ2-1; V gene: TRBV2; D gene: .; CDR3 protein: CASRENEQFF; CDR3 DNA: TGTGCCAGCCGAGAAAATGAGCAGTTCTTC
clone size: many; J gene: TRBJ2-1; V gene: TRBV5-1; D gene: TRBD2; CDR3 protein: CASSLGWGSSGGVYNEQFF; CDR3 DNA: TGCGCCAGCAGCTTGGGGTGGGGATCTAGCGGGGGGGTCTACAATGAGCAGTTCTTC
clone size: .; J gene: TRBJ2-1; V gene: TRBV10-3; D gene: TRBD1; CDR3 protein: CAIRDPGTGLNNEQFF; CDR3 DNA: TGTGCCATCAGAGACCCCGGGACAGGGTTAAACAATGAGCAGTTCTTC
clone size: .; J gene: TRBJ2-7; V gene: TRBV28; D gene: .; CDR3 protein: CASSLTPETYFGQYF; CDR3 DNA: TGTGCCAGCAGTTTAACCCCCGAAACGTATTTCGGGCAGTACTTC
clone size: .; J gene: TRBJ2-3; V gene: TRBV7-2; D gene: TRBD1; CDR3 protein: CASIPGTGGTDTQYF; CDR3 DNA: TGTGCCAGCATCCCCGGGACAGGGGGAACAGATACGCAGTATTTT
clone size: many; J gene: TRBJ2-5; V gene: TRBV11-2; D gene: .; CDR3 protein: CASSWLRETQYF; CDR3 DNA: TGTGCCAGCAGCTGGCTCCGGGAGACCCAGTACTTC
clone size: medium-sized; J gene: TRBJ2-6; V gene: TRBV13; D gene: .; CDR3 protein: CASSLGLALSLSGANVLTF; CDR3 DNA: TGTGCCAGCAGCTTAGGCCTAGCCCTAAGCCTCTCTGGGGCCAACGTCCTGACTTTC
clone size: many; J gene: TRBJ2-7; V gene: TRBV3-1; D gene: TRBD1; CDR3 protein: CASSPSGQGEQYF; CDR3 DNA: TGTGCCAGCAGCCCGTCAGGACAGGGAGAGCAGTACTTC
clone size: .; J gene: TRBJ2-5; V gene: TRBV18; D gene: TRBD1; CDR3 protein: CASSPPAGQGRTQYF; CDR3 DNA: TGTGCCAGCTCACCACCAGCTGGACAGGGTAGGACCCAGTACTTC
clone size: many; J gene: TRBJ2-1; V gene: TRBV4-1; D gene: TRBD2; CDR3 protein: CASSQGSLADIYNEQFF; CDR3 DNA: TGCGCCAGCAGCCAAGGGTCCCTAGCGGATATATACAATGAGCAGTTCTTC
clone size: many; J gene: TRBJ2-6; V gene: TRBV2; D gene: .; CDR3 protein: CASSATGLAGANVLTF; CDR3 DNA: TGTGCCAGCAGCGCCACAGGGCTTGCTGGGGCCAACGTCCTGACTTTC
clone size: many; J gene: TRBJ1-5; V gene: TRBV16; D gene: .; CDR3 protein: CASSQYGRGGNQPQHF; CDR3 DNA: TGTGCCAGCAGCCAATATGGAAGGGGGGGCAATCAGCCCCAGCATTTT
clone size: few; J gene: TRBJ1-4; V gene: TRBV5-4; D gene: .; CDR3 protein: CASSPGGGGSTNEKLFF; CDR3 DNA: TGTGCCAGCAGCCCGGGAGGAGGAGGCTCAACTAATGAAAAACTGTTTTTT
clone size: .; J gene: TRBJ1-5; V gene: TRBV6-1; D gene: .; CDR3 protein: CASSLTDSNQPQHF; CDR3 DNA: TGTGCCAGCAGTCTGACTGATAGCAATCAGCCCCAGCATTTT
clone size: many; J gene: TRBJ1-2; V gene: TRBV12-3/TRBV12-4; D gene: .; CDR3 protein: CASSRGGQNYGYTF; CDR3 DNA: TGTGCCAGCAGTAGAGGAGGACAGAACTATGGCTACACCTTC
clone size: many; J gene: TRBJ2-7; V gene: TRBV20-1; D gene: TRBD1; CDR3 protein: CSARAGTGSYEQYF; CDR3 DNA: TGCAGTGCTAGAGCCGGGACAGGCTCCTACGAGCAGTACTTC
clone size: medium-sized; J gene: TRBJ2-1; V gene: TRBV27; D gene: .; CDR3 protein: CASSQDGGSYNEQFF; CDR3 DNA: TGTGCCAGCAGTCAAGACGGTGGCTCCTACAATGAGCAGTTCTTC
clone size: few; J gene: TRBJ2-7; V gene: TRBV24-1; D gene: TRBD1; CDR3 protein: CATSDRRADRGGDEQYF; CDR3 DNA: TGTGCCACCAGTGACCGCCGGGCGGACAGGGGAGGCGACGAGCAGTACTTC
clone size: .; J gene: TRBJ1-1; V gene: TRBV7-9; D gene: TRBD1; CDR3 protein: CASRPRQGANTEAFF; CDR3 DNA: TGTGCCAGCAGACCCAGACAGGGGGCGAACACTGAAGCTTTCTTT
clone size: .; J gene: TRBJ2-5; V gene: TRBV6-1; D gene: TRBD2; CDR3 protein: CASSGLAGTQETQYF; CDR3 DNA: TGTGCCAGCAGCGGACTAGCGGGAACCCAAGAGACCCAGTACTTC
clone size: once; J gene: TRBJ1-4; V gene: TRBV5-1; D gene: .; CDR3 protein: CASSSYPGLYKKLFF; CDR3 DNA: TGTGCCAGCAGCTCCTACCCGGGACTGTATAAAAAACTGTTTTTT
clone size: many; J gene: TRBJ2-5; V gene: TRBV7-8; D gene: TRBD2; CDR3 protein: CASSLFSAGGPQETQYF; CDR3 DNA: TGTGCCAGCAGCTTATTTTCCGCGGGGGGGCCGCAGGAGACCCAGTACTTC
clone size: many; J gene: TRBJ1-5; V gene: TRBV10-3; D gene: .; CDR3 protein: CAISEGQNQPQHF; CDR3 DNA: TGTGCCATCAGTGAGGGACAGAATCAGCCCCAGCATTTT
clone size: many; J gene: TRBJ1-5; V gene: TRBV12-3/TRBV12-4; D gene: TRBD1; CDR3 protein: CASSWDRFNQPQHF; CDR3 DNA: TGTGCCAGCAGTTGGGACAGGTTCAATCAGCCCCAGCATTTT
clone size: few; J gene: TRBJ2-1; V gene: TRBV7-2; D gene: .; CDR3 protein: CASSEQGFNEQFF; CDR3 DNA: TGTGCCAGCAGCGAACAGGGATTCAATGAGCAGTTCTTC
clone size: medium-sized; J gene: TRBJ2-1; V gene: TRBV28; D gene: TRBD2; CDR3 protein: CASSLSGGSYNEQFF; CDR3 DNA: TGTGCCAGCAGTTTATCGGGGGGGTCCTACAATGAGCAGTTCTTC
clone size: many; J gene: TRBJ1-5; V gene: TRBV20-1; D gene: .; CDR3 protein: CSARISGEVNQPQHF; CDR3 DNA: TGCAGTGCTAGAATTAGCGGCGAGGTCAATCAGCCCCAGCATTTT
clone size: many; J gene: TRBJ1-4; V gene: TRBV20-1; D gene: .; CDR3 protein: CSARMTGANEKLFF; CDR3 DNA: TGCAGTGCTAGAATGACTGGGGCTAATGAAAAACTGTTTTTT
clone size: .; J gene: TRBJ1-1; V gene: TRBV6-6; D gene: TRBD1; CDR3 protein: CASSRTGGLNTEAFF; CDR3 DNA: TGTGCCAGCAGCCGAACAGGGGGCTTGAACACTGAAGCTTTCTTT
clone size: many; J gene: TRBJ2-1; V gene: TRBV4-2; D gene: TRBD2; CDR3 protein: CASSGRLAAAAYNEQFF; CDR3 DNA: TGTGCCAGCAGCGGGCGACTAGCAGCCGCAGCGTACAATGAGCAGTTCTTC
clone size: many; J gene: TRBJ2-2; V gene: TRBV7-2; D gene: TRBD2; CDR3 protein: CASRRRGALNTGELFF; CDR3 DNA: TGTGCCAGCAGGCGGCGGGGGGCCTTGAACACCGGGGAGCTGTTTTTT
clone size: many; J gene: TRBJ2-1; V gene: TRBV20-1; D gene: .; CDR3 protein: CSARFLLGPLEQFF; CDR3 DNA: TGCAGTGCTAGATTCCTATTGGGTCCCCTGGAGCAGTTCTTC
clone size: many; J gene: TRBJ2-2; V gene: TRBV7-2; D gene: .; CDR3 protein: CASSLVGSGGELFF; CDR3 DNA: TGTGCCAGCAGCTTAGTAGGATCCGGCGGGGAGCTGTTTTTT
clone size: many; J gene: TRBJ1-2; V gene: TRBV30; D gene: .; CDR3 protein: CAGGDGNNYGYTF; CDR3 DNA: TGTGCCGGGGGGGACGGAAATAACTATGGCTACACCTTC
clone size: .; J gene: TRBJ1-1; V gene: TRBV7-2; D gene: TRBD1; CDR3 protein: CASSEQGAGNTEAFF; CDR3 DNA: TGTGCCAGCAGCGAACAGGGGGCAGGGAACACTGAAGCTTTCTTT
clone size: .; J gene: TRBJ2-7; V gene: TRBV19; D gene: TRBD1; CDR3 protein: CASSLEQGAERRAYNEQYF; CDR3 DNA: TGTGCCAGTAGTCTCGAACAGGGGGCCGAGAGGAGGGCCTACAATGAGCAGTACTTC
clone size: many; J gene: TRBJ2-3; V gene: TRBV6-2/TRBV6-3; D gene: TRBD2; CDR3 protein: CASSYSSGKGDTQYF; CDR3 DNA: TGTGCCAGCAGTTACTCTAGCGGGAAGGGAGATACGCAGTATTTT
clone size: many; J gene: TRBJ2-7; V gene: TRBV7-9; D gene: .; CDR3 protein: CASSLGISGPQKFYEQYF; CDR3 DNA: TGTGCCAGCAGCTTAGGAATTTCTGGACCTCAGAAATTCTACGAGCAGTACTTC
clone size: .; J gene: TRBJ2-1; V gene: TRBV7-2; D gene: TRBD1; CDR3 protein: CASSPPGQGRSGEQFF; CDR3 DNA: TGTGCCAGCAGCCCGCCGGGACAGGGGAGGAGTGGTGAGCAGTTCTTC